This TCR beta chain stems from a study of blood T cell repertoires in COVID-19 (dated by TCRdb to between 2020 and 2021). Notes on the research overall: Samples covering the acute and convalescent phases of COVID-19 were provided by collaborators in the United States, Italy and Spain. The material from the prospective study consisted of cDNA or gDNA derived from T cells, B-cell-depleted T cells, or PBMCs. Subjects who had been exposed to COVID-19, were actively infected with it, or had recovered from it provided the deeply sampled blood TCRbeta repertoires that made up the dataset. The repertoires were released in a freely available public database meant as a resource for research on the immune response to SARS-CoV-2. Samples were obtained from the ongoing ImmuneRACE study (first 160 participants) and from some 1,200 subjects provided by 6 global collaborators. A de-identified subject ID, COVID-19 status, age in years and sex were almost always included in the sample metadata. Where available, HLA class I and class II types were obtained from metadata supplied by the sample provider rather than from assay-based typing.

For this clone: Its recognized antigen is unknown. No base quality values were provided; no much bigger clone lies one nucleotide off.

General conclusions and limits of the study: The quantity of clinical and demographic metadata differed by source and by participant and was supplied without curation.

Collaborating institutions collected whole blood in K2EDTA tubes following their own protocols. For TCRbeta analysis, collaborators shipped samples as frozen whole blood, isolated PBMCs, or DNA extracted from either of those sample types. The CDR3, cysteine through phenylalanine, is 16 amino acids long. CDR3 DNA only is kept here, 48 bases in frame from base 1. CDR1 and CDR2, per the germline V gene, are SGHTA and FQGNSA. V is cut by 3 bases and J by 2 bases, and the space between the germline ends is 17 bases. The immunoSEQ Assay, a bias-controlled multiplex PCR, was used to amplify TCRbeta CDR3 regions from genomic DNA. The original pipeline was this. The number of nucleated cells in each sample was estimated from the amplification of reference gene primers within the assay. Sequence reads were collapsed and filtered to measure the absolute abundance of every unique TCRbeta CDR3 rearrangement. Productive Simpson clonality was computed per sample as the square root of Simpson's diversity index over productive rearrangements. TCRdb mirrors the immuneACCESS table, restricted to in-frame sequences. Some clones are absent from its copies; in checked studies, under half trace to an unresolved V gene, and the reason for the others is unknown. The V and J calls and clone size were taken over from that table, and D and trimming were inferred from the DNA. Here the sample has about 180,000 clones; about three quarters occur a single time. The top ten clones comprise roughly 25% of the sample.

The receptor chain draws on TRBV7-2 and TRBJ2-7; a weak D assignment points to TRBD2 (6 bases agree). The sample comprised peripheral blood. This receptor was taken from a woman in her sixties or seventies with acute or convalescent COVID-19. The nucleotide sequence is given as TGTGCCAGCAGCTTGAACAGGTCTTGGGGGGCCTACGAGCAGTACTTC. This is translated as CASSLNRSWGAYEQYF. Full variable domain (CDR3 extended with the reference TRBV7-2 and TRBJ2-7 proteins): GAGVSQSPSNKVTEKGKDVELRCDPISGHTALYWYRQSLGQGLEFLIYFQGNSAPDKSGLPSDRFSAERTGGSVSTLTIQRTQQEDSAVYLCASSLNRSWGAYEQYFGPGTRLTVT.